Only a few counts were recorded for the clone carrying this TCR beta chain. As yet, its antigen is unknown. A second roughly 6 to 12 cycle PCR used barcoded and J-beta primers. The authors tagged each cDNA molecule using a template-switch adaptor with 12 random nucleotides. Per sample, CDR3-containing paired-end reads numbered at least 3 million. MiXCR, run by TCRdb on the 5' RACE reads, gives a single entry per CDR3 protein. Among about a million distinct CDR3 sequences listed, roughly half were seen once. These data belong to a study of blood T cells in healthy people across ages. The V end lost 1 base, the J end lost 10 bases, and 16 bases lay between the germline ends. Germline V CDR1 and CDR2: DFQATT, SNEGSKA (reference sequence). The CDR3 contains 13 residues. Whole-study results and caveats: Any conclusive comparison of naive versus antigen-experienced cells was prevented by using unsorted PBMCs.

The gene calls are TRBV20-1 and TRBJ1-2; D gene unclear. The clonotype originates from a woman in her fifties or sixties in good health. Source material: blood. The CDR3 here is CSARVGSSRDYTF. Here the CDR3 DNA reads TGCAGTGCTAGAGTAGGAAGTTCCCGTGACTACACCTTC.